A selection of T cell receptor beta chains follows, all from one sample in a study of control samples from healthy donors and cancer patients. Measured with immunoSEQ multiplex PCR; TCRdb has only the in-frame clones, and not every one. Among about 98,000 clones listed, roughly four fifths were seen once. Material: blood. The receptor set was obtained from a man in his sixties in good health. Each CDR3 is given with its conserved first and last residue. D genes are given only for firm matches. Clone size is shown for a subset of rows, as once, few, many or a class of expanded clone.

v_call: TRBV19
d_call: TRBD1
j_call: TRBJ1-5
clone_size: NA
cdr3_nt: TGTGCCAGTAGTAGAGACAGGGGGCGAAGCAATCAGCCCCAGCATTTT
cdr3_aa: CASSRDRGRSNQPQHF

v_call: TRBV29-1
d_call: NA
j_call: TRBJ2-6
clone_size: NA
cdr3_nt: TGCAGCGTTGAGCTCGGCTCTGGGGCCAACGTCCTGACTTTC
cdr3_aa: CSVELGSGANVLTF

v_call: TRBV24-1
d_call: NA
j_call: TRBJ1-5
clone_size: NA
cdr3_nt: TGTGCCACCAGTGCAGGACGGCGGAGCAATCAGCCCCAGCATTTT
cdr3_aa: CATSAGRRSNQPQHF

v_call: TRBV6-4
d_call: NA
j_call: TRBJ2-1
clone_size: NA
cdr3_nt: TGTGCCAGCAGTTCAGATCCGGCAAATGAGCAGTTCTTC
cdr3_aa: CASSSDPANEQFF

v_call: TRBV6-5
d_call: NA
j_call: TRBJ2-7
clone_size: NA
cdr3_nt: TGTGCCAGCAGTTACGATACAGGCCAGTCCCACTACGAGCAGTACTTC
cdr3_aa: CASSYDTGQSHYEQYF

v_call: TRBV27
d_call: TRBD1
j_call: TRBJ1-5
clone_size: NA
cdr3_nt: TGTGCCAGCAGTTATCAGGGGGGAAGCCAGCCCCAGCATTTT
cdr3_aa: CASSYQGGSQPQHF

v_call: TRBV27
d_call: TRBD1
j_call: TRBJ1-2
clone_size: NA
cdr3_nt: TGTGCCAGCAGTTTCAGGGGACAGGGGGCGCGTGGCTACACCTTC
cdr3_aa: CASSFRGQGARGYTF

v_call: TRBV5-1
d_call: NA
j_call: TRBJ1-1
clone_size: NA
cdr3_nt: TGCGCCAGCAGCTTATTAGTCCAGGGAGGCACTGAAGCTTTCTTT
cdr3_aa: CASSLLVQGGTEAFF

v_call: TRBV4-2
d_call: NA
j_call: TRBJ1-5
clone_size: NA
cdr3_nt: TGTGCCAGCAGCCAAACCTCAAGGGAGGGTAGACAGCCCCAGCATTTT
cdr3_aa: CASSQTSREGRQPQHF

v_call: TRBV19
d_call: TRBD2
j_call: TRBJ2-1
clone_size: NA
cdr3_nt: TGTGCCACCGGGGGGAACAATGAGCAGTTCTTC
cdr3_aa: CATGGNNEQFF

v_call: TRBV30
d_call: NA
j_call: TRBJ1-3
clone_size: NA
cdr3_nt: TGTGCCTGTTGGGCTGGAAACACCATATATTTT
cdr3_aa: CACWAGNTIYF

v_call: TRBV11-2
d_call: NA
j_call: TRBJ2-1
clone_size: once
cdr3_nt: TGTGCCAGCAGGGAGGGGGCCACCTACAATGAGCAGTTCTTC
cdr3_aa: CASREGATYNEQFF

v_call: TRBV4-2
d_call: TRBD1
j_call: TRBJ2-7
clone_size: NA
cdr3_nt: TGTGCCAGCAGCCAAGATCAGGGCATTGGGGACAGAATAAACTACGAGCAGTACTTC
cdr3_aa: CASSQDQGIGDRINYEQYF

v_call: TRBV5-1
d_call: NA
j_call: TRBJ2-5
clone_size: once
cdr3_nt: TGCGCCAGCAGCGCGGGTGCGGGACTCCGGGAGACCCAGTACTTC
cdr3_aa: CASSAGAGLRETQYF

v_call: TRBV6-5
d_call: NA
j_call: TRBJ2-1
clone_size: NA
cdr3_nt: TGTGCCAGCAGGACTACCTCTTACTACAATGAGCAGTTCTTC
cdr3_aa: CASRTTSYYNEQFF

v_call: TRBV19
d_call: NA
j_call: TRBJ1-2
clone_size: NA
cdr3_nt: TGTGCCAGTAGCTCCCCGGGCGGCTACACCTTC
cdr3_aa: CASSSPGGYTF

v_call: TRBV3-1/TRBV3-2
d_call: NA
j_call: TRBJ1-3
clone_size: NA
cdr3_nt: TGTGCCAGCAGCCAAGATATCATGGGGCCTGGAAACACCATATATTTT
cdr3_aa: CASSQDIMGPGNTIYF

v_call: TRBV7-3
d_call: NA
j_call: TRBJ1-1
clone_size: NA
cdr3_nt: TGTGCCAGCAGCCCGCGCAGGGGAGAAGGGAACACTGAAGCTTTCTTT
cdr3_aa: CASSPRRGEGNTEAFF

v_call: TRBV18
d_call: TRBD1
j_call: TRBJ1-1
clone_size: NA
cdr3_nt: TGTGCCAGCTCACCCAACCACGCGACAGGGGGACTCTCGCCCGAAGCTTTCTTT
cdr3_aa: CASSPNHATGGLSPEAFF

v_call: TRBV6-6
d_call: NA
j_call: TRBJ2-2
clone_size: NA
cdr3_nt: TGTGCCAGCAGTTTTAGGGCGACCGGGGAGCTGTTTTTT
cdr3_aa: CASSFRATGELFF

v_call: TRBV5-1
d_call: NA
j_call: TRBJ2-7
clone_size: few
cdr3_nt: TGCGCCAGCAGCTCGGAGGGACGCTCCTACGAGCAGTACTTC
cdr3_aa: CASSSEGRSYEQYF

v_call: TRBV5-1
d_call: TRBD1
j_call: TRBJ2-7
clone_size: NA
cdr3_nt: TGCGCCAGCAGCTGGGGGGACAGGGTGGCCTACGAGCAGTACTTC
cdr3_aa: CASSWGDRVAYEQYF

v_call: TRBV27
d_call: NA
j_call: TRBJ1-4
clone_size: NA
cdr3_nt: TGTGCCAGCGGCAGGATTCAATATGAAAAACTGTTTTTT
cdr3_aa: CASGRIQYEKLFF

v_call: TRBV5-4
d_call: TRBD2
j_call: TRBJ2-7
clone_size: NA
cdr3_nt: TGTGCCAGCAGGCATGGACAGGGGAAACTAGCGGGAGCTCTCGAGCAGTACTTC
cdr3_aa: CASRHGQGKLAGALEQYF

v_call: TRBV7-2
d_call: TRBD2
j_call: TRBJ2-1
clone_size: NA
cdr3_nt: TGTGCCAGCAGCTTTATACTAGCGGGGATCTACAATGAGCAGTTCTTC
cdr3_aa: CASSFILAGIYNEQFF

v_call: TRBV2
d_call: NA
j_call: TRBJ2-3
clone_size: NA
cdr3_nt: TGTGCCAGCAGTGACGGTAGGGGGTTGAATACGCAGTATTTT
cdr3_aa: CASSDGRGLNTQYF

v_call: TRBV11-2
d_call: NA
j_call: TRBJ2-7
clone_size: NA
cdr3_nt: TGTGCCAGCAGCCAAATGGGCGAGCAGTACTTC
cdr3_aa: CASSQMGEQYF

v_call: TRBV28
d_call: NA
j_call: TRBJ1-2
clone_size: NA
cdr3_nt: TGTGCCAGCAGTCCGGGTAAAGCGATCTATGGCTACACCTTC
cdr3_aa: CASSPGKAIYGYTF

v_call: TRBV28
d_call: TRBD2
j_call: TRBJ2-7
clone_size: NA
cdr3_nt: TGTGCCACCGCACGGGCTAGCGGGGTGGTAGGTGGGAAATACGAGCAGTACTTC
cdr3_aa: CATARASGVVGGKYEQYF

v_call: TRBV11-2
d_call: NA
j_call: TRBJ2-1
clone_size: NA
cdr3_nt: TGTGCCAGCAGCTTGGCAGGACAATACAATGAGCAGTTCTTC
cdr3_aa: CASSLAGQYNEQFF

v_call: TRBV7-6
d_call: NA
j_call: TRBJ2-1
clone_size: NA
cdr3_nt: TGTGCCAGCAGCTCTACGGGACCCCGGAACAATGAGCAGTTCTTC
cdr3_aa: CASSSTGPRNNEQFF

v_call: TRBV10-2
d_call: NA
j_call: TRBJ2-1
clone_size: NA
cdr3_nt: TGCGCCAGCAATTTTCTTAATTCATACAATGAGCAGTTCTTC
cdr3_aa: CASNFLNSYNEQFF

v_call: TRBV6-5
d_call: NA
j_call: TRBJ2-5
clone_size: few
cdr3_nt: TGTGCCAGCAGGGACGGGAAGGAGACCCAGTACTTC
cdr3_aa: CASRDGKETQYF

v_call: TRBV28
d_call: TRBD1
j_call: TRBJ1-1
clone_size: NA
cdr3_nt: TGTGCCAGCAGTGACCCGGGACAGGGGAACACTGAAGCTTTCTTT
cdr3_aa: CASSDPGQGNTEAFF

v_call: TRBV19
d_call: NA
j_call: TRBJ1-3
clone_size: NA
cdr3_nt: TGTGCCAGTAGTATAGAAGGCCACTACTCTGGAAACACCATATATTTT
cdr3_aa: CASSIEGHYSGNTIYF

v_call: TRBV5-4
d_call: NA
j_call: TRBJ1-3
clone_size: once
cdr3_nt: TGTGCCAGCAGCTTGGGACAGCCCTTCTCTGGAAACACCATATATTTT
cdr3_aa: CASSLGQPFSGNTIYF

v_call: TRBV12-5
d_call: NA
j_call: TRBJ2-1
clone_size: NA
cdr3_nt: TGTGCTAGTGGTCGAGGGGCAGGGGAGGCTGAGCAGTTCTTC
cdr3_aa: CASGRGAGEAEQFF

v_call: TRBV12-3/TRBV12-4
d_call: NA
j_call: TRBJ2-5
clone_size: NA
cdr3_nt: TGTGCCAGCAGTTTTACGGGGACCCAGTACTTC
cdr3_aa: CASSFTGTQYF

v_call: TRBV9
d_call: TRBD1
j_call: TRBJ2-7
clone_size: NA
cdr3_nt: TGTGCCAGCAGCGTAGGGGGGGGACAGGGGGCCTTCGAGCAGTACTTC
cdr3_aa: CASSVGGGQGAFEQYF

v_call: TRBV19
d_call: TRBD1
j_call: TRBJ2-7
clone_size: NA
cdr3_nt: TGTGCCAGTAGTATAGGGGACAGTTTCTACGAGCAGTACTTC
cdr3_aa: CASSIGDSFYEQYF

v_call: TRBV7-9
d_call: TRBD1
j_call: TRBJ2-1
clone_size: NA
cdr3_nt: TGTGCCAGCAGCACATACCGGGACAGGGGGCCCTATGAGCAGTTCTTC
cdr3_aa: CASSTYRDRGPYEQFF

v_call: TRBV24-1
d_call: NA
j_call: TRBJ2-6
clone_size: NA
cdr3_nt: TGTGCCACCGGATTGGGGGCGGGGGCCAACGTCCTGACTTTC
cdr3_aa: CATGLGAGANVLTF

v_call: TRBV2
d_call: NA
j_call: TRBJ2-6
clone_size: NA
cdr3_nt: TGTGCCAGCACTCATAAAAGGGGGGCGCTCACTGGGGCCAACGTCCTGACTTTC
cdr3_aa: CASTHKRGALTGANVLTF

v_call: TRBV12-5
d_call: NA
j_call: TRBJ1-2
clone_size: NA
cdr3_nt: TGTGCTAGTGGTTTTTTTATCCGACAGTCGCCTGAAGGAGGCTACACCTTC
cdr3_aa: CASGFFIRQSPEGGYTF

v_call: TRBV4-1
d_call: NA
j_call: TRBJ2-1
clone_size: NA
cdr3_nt: TGCGCCAGCAGCGAACGTACCTTCGATGAGCAGTTCTTC
cdr3_aa: CASSERTFDEQFF

v_call: TRBV12-3/TRBV12-4
d_call: TRBD1
j_call: TRBJ2-2
clone_size: once
cdr3_nt: TGTGCCAGCAGTTTATACAGGGGCGGGGAGCTGTTTTTT
cdr3_aa: CASSLYRGGELFF

v_call: TRBV4-1
d_call: TRBD1
j_call: TRBJ2-7
clone_size: once
cdr3_nt: TGCGCCAGCAGCCTCAGGGGACAGGGAGCCTACGAGCAGTACTTC
cdr3_aa: CASSLRGQGAYEQYF

v_call: TRBV30
d_call: TRBD1
j_call: TRBJ1-3
clone_size: NA
cdr3_nt: TGTGCCTGGAGTCTGACAGGGTCTGGGGACACCATATATTTT
cdr3_aa: CAWSLTGSGDTIYF

v_call: TRBV7-9
d_call: NA
j_call: TRBJ2-2
clone_size: once
cdr3_nt: TGTGCCAGCAGCTTAAAGGGGGGCGCGAACACCGGGGAGCTGTTTTTT
cdr3_aa: CASSLKGGANTGELFF

v_call: TRBV21-1
d_call: NA
j_call: TRBJ2-2
clone_size: NA
cdr3_nt: TGTGCCAGCAGCCCAAATCATCCGGGGGCGAGGAGTAGCCCGAGTACCGGGGAGCTGTTTTTT
cdr3_aa: CASSPNHPGARSSPSTGELFF

v_call: TRBV7-2
d_call: NA
j_call: TRBJ2-5
clone_size: NA
cdr3_nt: TGTGCCAGCAGCTCCTCGGGGGAGAAGACCCAGTACTTC
cdr3_aa: CASSSSGEKTQYF

v_call: TRBV5-5
d_call: NA
j_call: TRBJ1-1
clone_size: NA
cdr3_nt: TGTGCCAGCAGCCCTCGGCGAGAGTACATGAACACTGAAGCTTTCTTT
cdr3_aa: CASSPRREYMNTEAFF

v_call: TRBV15
d_call: NA
j_call: TRBJ2-1
clone_size: NA
cdr3_nt: TGTGCCACCAGCAGAGATCCGACTTACAATGAGCAGTTCTTC
cdr3_aa: CATSRDPTYNEQFF

v_call: TRBV28
d_call: TRBD1
j_call: TRBJ2-1
clone_size: once
cdr3_nt: TGTGCCAGCAGTTGGGGACAGATAAATGAGCAGTTCTTC
cdr3_aa: CASSWGQINEQFF

v_call: TRBV29-1
d_call: TRBD1
j_call: TRBJ1-4
clone_size: NA
cdr3_nt: TGCAGCGCGGGACAGCACTCCCCTAATGAAAAACTGTTTTTT
cdr3_aa: CSAGQHSPNEKLFF